This T cell receptor (beta chain) was profiled in a study of cytomegalovirus exposure and HLA in healthy donors (TCRdb year 2017). Describing the broader study: An earlier analysis of 587 of the donors reported roughly 300 Gb of sequence data and 95 million to 130 million unique TCR beta sequences obtained from about 200 million T cells. The study profiled the T cell repertoires of 666 subjects by immunosequencing and related them to cytomegalovirus serostatus. Donor age, sex, ethnicity and CMV serostatus were collected together with the repertoire data. Every discovery cohort repertoire had been produced on one sequencing platform. High-throughput TCR immunosequencing, statistical association of individual TCRs with disease status, and machine learning were combined to predict cytomegalovirus infection status. An early release covering some 640 HLA-typed donors comprised roughly 300 gigabases of sequencing data and approximately 80 million unique TCR sequences. HLA typing included class I and class II loci at four-digit resolution. Genome-wide SNP genotypes for about 55% of the 666 donors were used in a later genetic analysis, which treated that subset as a discovery cohort. Typing coverage varied by locus: roughly 629-640 donors for A, B, C, DRB1 and DQB1; roughly 560 for DQA1; more than 600 for DPA1; under 490 for DPB1. The later analysis used no new phenotypic data to find candidate immune exposures, relying instead on TCR beta sequences and their occurrence across donors. On average, around 230,000 unique TCR beta nucleotide sequences were sequenced per donor among a few hundred genotyped donors of the cohort, with roughly 18% of those sequences being non-productive. Several DR-DQ haplotypes were treated as single units for association and clustering because of strong linkage in the cohort. To decide whether each TCR beta V gene segment behaved as functional or pseudogenic, an earlier analysis of some 540 of the donors relied on high-throughput TCR beta sequencing. To study patterns of TCR occurrence, a later analysis re-analyzed previously published TCR beta repertoires from just over 650 donors and added high-resolution HLA genotyping. The study aimed to test whether cataloging public T cell receptors could reveal signatures of past pathogen exposure. Besides the first cohort of around 670 subjects, a separate validation cohort made up of some 110 different subjects was used. The genetic ancestry cluster associated with self-reported Caucasian donors included 81% of the roughly 360 genotyped donors.

Points on this clone: No antigen is known for it. Qualities for individual bases were not recorded, and no much larger clone is one base off.

Library prep was done by the immunoSEQ multiplex PCR assay. For the multiplex PCR, a mixture combining 60 forward primers for TCR Vbeta segments and 13 reverse primers for TCR Jbeta segments was used. Amplification of the CDR3 region of rearranged TCR beta genes was performed with a multiplex PCR assay on genomic DNA. The amplified TCR beta libraries were sequenced on the Illumina HiSeq System as 87-base-pair reads. Per the source publication's procedure: In a later analysis, tens of millions of unique TCR beta chains were counted across the roughly 610 repertoires, and roughly 11 million of these chains were shared by at least two donors. To remove PCR and sequencing errors, raw reads were error-corrected and collapsed into unique sequences using a nearest-neighbor algorithm that merged closely related sequences. CDR3 sequences were aligned to IMGT reference sequences to assign V, D and J gene segments. For a sequence to be retained, at least a six-nucleotide match to both a V gene segment and a J gene segment was required. Rearrangements were called productive when the CDR3 lacked stop codons and stayed in frame with V and J; all others were non-productive. Following IMGT convention, CDR3 was defined as the stretch from the second conserved V-encoded cysteine up to the conserved J-encoded phenylalanine. Sequences without an unambiguous match to a single V gene segment were excluded from the earlier analysis of about 600 of the donors. In an earlier analysis of some 590 of the donors, a V segment was called functional when productive rearrangements were above 56.7%, and segregating when the standard deviation between donors exceeded 5%. A statistical classification framework was built to diagnose cytomegalovirus status from the catalog of TCR beta chain sequences. A later analysis assigned V and J genes by comparing TCR nucleotide sequences with IMGT/GENE-DB human TR gene sequences. The TCRdist pipeline was used in a later analysis to assign CDR3 sequences and most-parsimonious VDJ recombination scenarios. A later analysis defined each TCR beta chain by its CDR3 amino acid sequence plus V-gene family, and excluded reads lacking a unique V-gene family. To address suspected cross-contamination and a sequencing artifact, a later analysis removed around 590 highly shared, low-generation-probability nucleotide sequences. In a later analysis, a clonal expansion index was calculated for each public chain from normalized within-repertoire ranks of inferred template counts. A later analysis computed generation probabilities with a VDJ recombination model fitted to out-of-frame rearrangements, and checked the results against IGoR. In a later analysis, TCR-TCR, TCR-HLA and TCR-CMV co-occurrence was scored with hypergeometric tests, and a repertoire-size bias correction was applied to TCR pairs. In a later analysis, false discovery rates were estimated by permuting HLA or CMV assignments 20 times. In a later analysis, co-occurring TCRs were grouped with DBSCAN, and TCRdist sequence similarity was added when clustering was performed within HLA-allele-positive subsets. Co-occurrence clustering excluded repertoires with fewer than 30,000 or more than 120,000 public chains, plus five with anomalous nucleotide sharing. Imported from immuneACCESS, the table was reduced by TCRdb to in-frame sequences with V and J called. These copies leave out some clones; in studies compared against another copy, an unresolved V gene accounts for under half, and the cause of the remainder is not known. V and J calls and clone size are copied from that table; D and trimming were computed from the DNA. In this sample the table shows roughly 120,000 clones, around 9% of which occur a single time. 4.5% to 5.5% of the sample is held by the ten biggest clonotypes.

The cohort consisted of 666 healthy bone marrow donors. Cohort members were all nominally healthy when sampled, although unrecorded immune exposures were likely present. The donor was CMV seronegative and belonged to the group of roughly 330 seronegative cohort members. A peripheral blood sample was collected from each donor, and TCR beta sequencing was performed on peripheral blood mononuclear cells. The Qiagen DNeasy Blood Extraction Kit was used to extract genomic DNA from the blood cell samples. Including the terminal cysteine and phenylalanine, the CDR3 comprises 13 residues. CDR3 DNA is the only sequence kept; it has 39 bases, read in frame from the first base. V is reduced by 0 bases and J by 11 bases, leaving a spacing of 13 bases between them. The CDR1 and CDR2 encoded by the germline V gene are SGHVS and FNYEAQ. Summary of the overall study and its limitations: In a later analysis, around 17,000 TCR beta sequences were associated with specific HLA alleles at a false discovery rate of 0.05. Only TCR beta chains were sequenced in this cohort, and the absence of alpha or paired-chain data limited detectable features. In a later genetic analysis, a missense DCLRE1C variant was associated with V-gene and J-gene trimming of TCR beta chains, and the association was replicated in an independent cohort. Because some donors lacked HLA typing at each locus, the association tests relied only on the typed subset. The earlier analysis of almost 600 of the donors excluded fewer than 20 rarely observed V segments, including chromosome 9 orphons, because counts were too low. Some IMGT-functional V segments, including TRBV6-2 and TRBV6-3, could not be distinguished by the 87-base-pair reads and were therefore excluded. In a later analysis, several top co-occurrence clusters were reported to appear linked to parvovirus B19, influenza, CMV and Epstein-Barr virus. It was suggested by the authors that the approach could potentially be generalized to other disease states and immunological phenotypes. A total of 150 or so TCR beta chains were listed by the study as associated with cytomegalovirus. The only immune exposure information available for the cohort was CMV serostatus. In vitro tests confirmed that three of the cytomegalovirus-associated TCR beta chains recognize cytomegalovirus antigens. The presence/absence analyses assumed that sequencing depth was roughly uniform across donors, and that assumption may not be true. Most TCR sequences were seen in very few donors, while some public TCRs were found in many individuals. Correlated functional status among segregating V segments might be attributable to linkage disequilibrium, but an unknown experimental factor could not be ruled out. In a later genetic analysis, fewer N-insertions in productive TCRs were reported among donors in an Asian-associated ancestry cluster than the 666-donor mean. According to a later analysis, TCR association rates differed among HLA loci, with DRB1 alleles showing the most associated TCRs and HLA-C alleles showing the fewest. When HLA alleles, especially DR and DQ, strongly co-occurred, attributing TCR associations to individual alleles was difficult. A further reported finding was that TCR beta sequences accurately predicted the HLA-A and HLA-B alleles for most subjects in the first cohort. In a later analysis, HLA-associated TCR beta chains showed more clonal expansion and lower generation probabilities than non-associated chains that were equally common. In a later analysis, most CMV-associated TCR beta chains were found to appear HLA-restricted, with HLA associations seemingly driven largely by CMV exposure. An earlier analysis of approximately 500 of the donors showed that most TCR beta V segments appeared in productive rearrangements either about 87% or about 30% of the time, which broadly matched IMGT annotations. A group of highly shared sequence variants was considered likely to be a technical artifact of the sequencing pipeline. Cytomegalovirus status was reported to be diagnosed by the classifier with high specificity and sensitivity in both the original and validation cohorts.

This receptor was taken from a man in his forties in good health and CMV-seronegative. Material for sequencing was PBMCs. Rearrangement joined TRBV7-6 to TRBJ1-1, with no confident D gene call. CDR3 region: CASSLAAGGWAFF. The DNA sequence reads TGTGCCAGCAGCTTAGCGGCGGGAGGTTGGGCTTTCTTT.